This T cell receptor (beta chain) was captured in a study of shared clonotypes between healthy human individuals. Study-level results: Naive subsets, compared against memory subsets, generally had larger estimated richness values.

Germline loops: CDR1 SGHVS, CDR2 FQNEAQ. Trimming left V 4 bases short and J 0 bases short, with 10 bases between. The CDR3 covers 16 residues. This clone was seen just once. Its antigen remains unidentified. Assay used: immunoSEQ multiplex PCR; TCRdb lists only in-frame clones, some missing. The sample has 2 million to 3 million clones; approximately 90% are singletons. This clonotype was obtained from a man between 18 and 29 years old in good health. The sequenced material came from naive CD4+ T cells sorted from blood. Subset in this sample: CD45RA+ positively selected. This chain links TRBV7-8 with TRBJ1-6; the D is unclear. For the CDR3, the DNA is TGTGCCAGCAGCTCAGAAACTGGCTCCTATAATTCACCCCTCCACTTT. Translation: CASSSETGSYNSPLHF.